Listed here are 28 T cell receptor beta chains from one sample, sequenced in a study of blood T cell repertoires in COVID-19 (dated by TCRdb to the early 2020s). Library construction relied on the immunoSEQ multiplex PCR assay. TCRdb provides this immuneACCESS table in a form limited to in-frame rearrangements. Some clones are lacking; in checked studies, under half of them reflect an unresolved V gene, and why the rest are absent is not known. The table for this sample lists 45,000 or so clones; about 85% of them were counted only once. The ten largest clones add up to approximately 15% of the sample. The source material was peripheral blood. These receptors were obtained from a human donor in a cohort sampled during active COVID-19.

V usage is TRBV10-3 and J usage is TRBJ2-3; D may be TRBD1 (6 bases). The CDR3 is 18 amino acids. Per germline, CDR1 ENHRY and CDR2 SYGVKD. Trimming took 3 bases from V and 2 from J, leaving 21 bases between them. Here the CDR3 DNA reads TGTGCCATCAGTGAAACGTTACAGGGCTACTCCTTCACAGATACGCAGTATTTT. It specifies CAISETLQGYSFTDTQYF.

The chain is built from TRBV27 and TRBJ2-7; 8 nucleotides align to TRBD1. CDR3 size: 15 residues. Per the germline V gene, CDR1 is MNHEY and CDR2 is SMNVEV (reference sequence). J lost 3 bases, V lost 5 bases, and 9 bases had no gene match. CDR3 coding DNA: TGTGCCAGCAGTGCAGCCGGGACAGGTCGCTACGAGCAGTACTTC. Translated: CASSAAGTGRYEQYF.

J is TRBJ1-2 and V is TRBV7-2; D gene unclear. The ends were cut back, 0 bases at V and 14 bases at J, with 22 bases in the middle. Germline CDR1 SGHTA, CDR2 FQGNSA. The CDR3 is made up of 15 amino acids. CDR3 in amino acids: CASSLAPAQWEVGTF. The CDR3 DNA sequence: TGTGCCAGCAGCTTAGCCCCGGCTCAGTGGGAGGTCGGGACCTTC.

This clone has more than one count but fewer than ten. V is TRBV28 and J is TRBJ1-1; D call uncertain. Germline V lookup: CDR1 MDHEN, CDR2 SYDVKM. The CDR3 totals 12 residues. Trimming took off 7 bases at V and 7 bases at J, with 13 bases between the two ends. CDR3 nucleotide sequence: TGTGCCAGCATTACGGGATACGGTGAAGCTTTCTTT. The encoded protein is CASITGYGEAFF.

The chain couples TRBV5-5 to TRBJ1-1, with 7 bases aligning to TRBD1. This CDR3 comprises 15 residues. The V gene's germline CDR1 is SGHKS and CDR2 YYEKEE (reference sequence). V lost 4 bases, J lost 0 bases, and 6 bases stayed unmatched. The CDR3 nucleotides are TGTGCCAGCAGCGGGGGGACAGTGCTGAACACTGAAGCTTTCTTT. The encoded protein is CASSGGTVLNTEAFF.

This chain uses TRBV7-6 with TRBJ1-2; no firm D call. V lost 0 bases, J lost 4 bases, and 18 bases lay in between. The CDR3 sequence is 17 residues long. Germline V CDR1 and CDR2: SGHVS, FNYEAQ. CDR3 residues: CASSLAQFAVVLYGYTF. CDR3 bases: TGTGCCAGCAGCTTAGCGCAATTTGCTGTAGTGCTCTATGGCTACACCTTC.

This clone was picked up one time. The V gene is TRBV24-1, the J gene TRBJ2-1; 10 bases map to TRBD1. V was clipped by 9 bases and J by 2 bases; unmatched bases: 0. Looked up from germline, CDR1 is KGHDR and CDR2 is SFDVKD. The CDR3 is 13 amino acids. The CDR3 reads CATGTGAYNEQFF. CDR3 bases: TGTGCCACCGGGACAGGGGCCTACAATGAGCAGTTCTTC.

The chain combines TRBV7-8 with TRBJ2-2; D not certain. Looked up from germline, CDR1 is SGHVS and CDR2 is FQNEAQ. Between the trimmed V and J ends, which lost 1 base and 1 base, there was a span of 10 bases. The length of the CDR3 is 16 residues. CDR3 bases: TGTGCCAGCAGCTTAGACAGTCGTGGGAACACCGGGGAGCTGTTTTTT. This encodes CASSLDSRGNTGELFF.

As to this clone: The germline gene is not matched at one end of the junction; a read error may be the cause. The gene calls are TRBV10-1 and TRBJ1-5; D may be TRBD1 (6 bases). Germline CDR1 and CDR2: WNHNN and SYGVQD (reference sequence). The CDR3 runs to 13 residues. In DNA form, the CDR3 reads TGCGCCAGCCTCACTCGGTGGTGGGGGCGGACTTTTTTT. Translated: CASLTRWWGRTFF.

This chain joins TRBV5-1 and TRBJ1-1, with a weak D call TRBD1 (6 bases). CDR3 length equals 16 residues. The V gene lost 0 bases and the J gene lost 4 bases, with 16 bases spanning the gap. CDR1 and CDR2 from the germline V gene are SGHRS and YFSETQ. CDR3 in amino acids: CASSLAPTGLGTEAFF. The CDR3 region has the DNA TGCGCCAGCAGCTTGGCTCCAACAGGGTTGGGCACTGAAGCTTTCTTT. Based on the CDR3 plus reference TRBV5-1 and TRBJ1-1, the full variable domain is KAGVTQTPRYLIKTRGQQVTLSCSPISGHRSVSWYQQTPGQGLQFLFEYFSETQRNKGNFPGRFSGRQFSNSRSEMNVSTLELGDSALYLCASSLAPTGLGTEAFFGQGTRLTVV.

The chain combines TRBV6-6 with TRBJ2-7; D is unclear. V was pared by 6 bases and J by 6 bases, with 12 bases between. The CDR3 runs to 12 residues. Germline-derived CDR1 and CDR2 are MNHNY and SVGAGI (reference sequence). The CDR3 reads CASSPSFAEQYF. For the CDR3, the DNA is TGTGCCAGCAGCCCCAGTTTCGCCGAGCAGTACTTC.

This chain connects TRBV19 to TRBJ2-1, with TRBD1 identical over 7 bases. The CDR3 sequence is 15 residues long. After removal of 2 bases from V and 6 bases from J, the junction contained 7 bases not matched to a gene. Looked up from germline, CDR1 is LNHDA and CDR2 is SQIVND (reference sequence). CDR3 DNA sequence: TGTGCCAGTAGTATAAGACAGGGCCAACTCAATGAGCAGTTCTTC. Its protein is CASSIRQGQLNEQFF.

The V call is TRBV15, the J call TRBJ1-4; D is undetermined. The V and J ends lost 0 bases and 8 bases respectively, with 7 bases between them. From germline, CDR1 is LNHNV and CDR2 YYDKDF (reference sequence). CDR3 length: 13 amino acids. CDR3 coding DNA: TGTGCCACCAGCAGAGAGCAGTGGGAAAAACTGTTTTTT. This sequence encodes CATSREQWEKLFF.

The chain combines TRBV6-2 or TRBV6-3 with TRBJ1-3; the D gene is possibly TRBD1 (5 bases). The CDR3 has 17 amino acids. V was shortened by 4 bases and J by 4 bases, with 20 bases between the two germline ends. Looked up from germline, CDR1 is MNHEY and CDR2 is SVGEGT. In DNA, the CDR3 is TGTGCCAGCAGTTCAAATCGGAGGGGAACGTCAGGAAACACCATATATTTT. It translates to CASSSNRRGTSGNTIYF.

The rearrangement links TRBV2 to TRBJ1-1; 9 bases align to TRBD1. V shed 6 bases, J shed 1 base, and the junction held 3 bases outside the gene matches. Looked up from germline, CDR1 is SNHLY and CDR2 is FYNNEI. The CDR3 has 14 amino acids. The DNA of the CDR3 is TGTGCCAGCAGGGGACAGGGACGGAACACTGAAGCTTTCTTT. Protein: CASRGQGRNTEAFF.

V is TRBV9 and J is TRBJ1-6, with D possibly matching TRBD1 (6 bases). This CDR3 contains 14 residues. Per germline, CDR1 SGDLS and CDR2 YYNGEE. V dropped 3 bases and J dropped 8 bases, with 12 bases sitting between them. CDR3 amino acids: CASSEGQGYSPLHF. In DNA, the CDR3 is TGTGCCAGCAGCGAGGGGCAGGGGTATTCACCCCTCCACTTT.

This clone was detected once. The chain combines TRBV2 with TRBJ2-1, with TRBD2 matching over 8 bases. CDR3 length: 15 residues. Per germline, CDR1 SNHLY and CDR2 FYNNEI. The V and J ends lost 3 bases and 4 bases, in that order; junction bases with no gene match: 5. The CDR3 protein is CASSDFSGKYNEQFF. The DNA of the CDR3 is TGTGCCAGCAGTGATTTTAGCGGGAAGTACAATGAGCAGTTCTTC.

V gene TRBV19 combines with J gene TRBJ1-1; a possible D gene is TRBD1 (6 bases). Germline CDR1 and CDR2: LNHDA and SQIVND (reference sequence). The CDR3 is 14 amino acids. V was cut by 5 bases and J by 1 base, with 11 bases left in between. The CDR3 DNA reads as TGTGCCAGTAGTGGGAACAGGGAGAACACTGAAGCTTTCTTT. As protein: CASSGNRENTEAFF.

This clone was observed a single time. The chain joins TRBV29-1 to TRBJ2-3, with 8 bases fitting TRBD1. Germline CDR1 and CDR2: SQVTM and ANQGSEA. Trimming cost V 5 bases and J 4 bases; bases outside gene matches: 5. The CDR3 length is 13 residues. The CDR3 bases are TGCAGCGTTCGCCAGGGGGCCTCAGATACGCAGTATTTT. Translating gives CSVRQGASDTQYF.

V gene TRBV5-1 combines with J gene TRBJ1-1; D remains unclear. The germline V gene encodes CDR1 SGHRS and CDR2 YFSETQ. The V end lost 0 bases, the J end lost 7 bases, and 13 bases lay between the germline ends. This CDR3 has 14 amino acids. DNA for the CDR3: TGCGCCAGCAGCTTGGCGTCGGCAGGATTTGAAGCTTTCTTT. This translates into CASSLASAGFEAFF.

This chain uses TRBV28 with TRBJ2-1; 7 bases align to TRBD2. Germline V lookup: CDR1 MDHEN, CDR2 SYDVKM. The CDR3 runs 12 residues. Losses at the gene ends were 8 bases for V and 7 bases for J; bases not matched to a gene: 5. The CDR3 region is CASGGDSNEQFF. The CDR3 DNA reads TGTGCCAGCGGGGGGGACTCAAATGAGCAGTTCTTC.

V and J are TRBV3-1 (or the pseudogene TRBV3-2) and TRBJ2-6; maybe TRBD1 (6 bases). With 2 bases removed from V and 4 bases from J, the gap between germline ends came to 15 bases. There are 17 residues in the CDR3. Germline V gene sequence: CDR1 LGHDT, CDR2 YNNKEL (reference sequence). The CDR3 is CASSQRLRGSGANVLTF. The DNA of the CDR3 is TGTGCCAGCAGCCAACGACTTAGGGGGAGCGGGGCCAACGTCCTGACTTTC.

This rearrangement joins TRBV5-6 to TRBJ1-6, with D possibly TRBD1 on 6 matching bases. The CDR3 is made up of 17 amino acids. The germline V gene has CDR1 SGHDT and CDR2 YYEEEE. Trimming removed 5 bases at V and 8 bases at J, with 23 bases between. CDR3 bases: TGTGCCAGCAGAACCATTGGGGGGGGGCGTAGTGATTCACCCCTCCACTTT. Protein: CASRTIGGGRSDSPLHF.

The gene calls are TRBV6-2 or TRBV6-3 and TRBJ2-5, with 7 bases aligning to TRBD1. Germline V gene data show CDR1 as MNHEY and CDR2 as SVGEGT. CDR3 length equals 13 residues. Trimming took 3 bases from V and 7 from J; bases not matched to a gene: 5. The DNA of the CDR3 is TGTGCCAGCAGTTATAGCCCAGGGGGGACCCAGTACTTC. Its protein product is CASSYSPGGTQYF.

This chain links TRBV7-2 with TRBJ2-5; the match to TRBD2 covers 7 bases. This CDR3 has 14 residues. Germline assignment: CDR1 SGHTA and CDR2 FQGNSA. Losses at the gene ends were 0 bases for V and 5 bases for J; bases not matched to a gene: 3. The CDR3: CASSLAGRGETQYF. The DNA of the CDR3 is TGTGCCAGCAGCTTAGCTGGGAGGGGTGAGACCCAGTACTTC.

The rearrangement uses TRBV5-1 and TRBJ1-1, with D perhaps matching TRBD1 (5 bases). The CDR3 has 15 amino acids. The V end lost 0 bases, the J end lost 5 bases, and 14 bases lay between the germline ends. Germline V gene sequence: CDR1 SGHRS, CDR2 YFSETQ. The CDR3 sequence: CASSLGGGGRTEAFF. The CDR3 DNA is TGCGCCAGCAGCTTGGGGGGCGGGGGGAGAACTGAAGCTTTCTTT. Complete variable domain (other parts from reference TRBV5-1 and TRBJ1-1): KAGVTQTPRYLIKTRGQQVTLSCSPISGHRSVSWYQQTPGQGLQFLFEYFSETQRNKGNFPGRFSGRQFSNSRSEMNVSTLELGDSALYLCASSLGGGGRTEAFFGQGTRLTVV.

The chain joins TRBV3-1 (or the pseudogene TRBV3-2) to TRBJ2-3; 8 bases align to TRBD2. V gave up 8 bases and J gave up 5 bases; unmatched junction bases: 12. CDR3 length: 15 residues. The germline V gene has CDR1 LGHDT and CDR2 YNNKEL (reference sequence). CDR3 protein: CASGTRGGRLDTQYF. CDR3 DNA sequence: TGTGCCAGCGGAACACGGGGGGGCCGTCTAGATACGCAGTATTTT.

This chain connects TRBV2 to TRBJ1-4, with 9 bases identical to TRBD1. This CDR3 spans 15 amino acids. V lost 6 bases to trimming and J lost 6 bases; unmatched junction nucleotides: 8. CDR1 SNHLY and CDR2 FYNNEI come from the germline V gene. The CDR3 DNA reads TGTGCCAGCAGGGACAGGGGAGGAGTCTATGAAAAACTGTTTTTT. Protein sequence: CASRDRGGVYEKLFF.